This T cell receptor (beta chain) appears in the sequencing data of a study of blood T cells in healthy people across ages. Each donor gave 9.5 to 10 milliliters of peripheral blood. Every sample had a minimum of 6 million PBMCs isolated. Sample-barcoded 5' priming and a J-beta primer mix drove a second PCR of roughly 6 to 12 cycles. Carrying 12 random nucleotides, a template-switch adaptor labeled each individual cDNA molecule. TCRdb redid the calling of the 5' RACE reads with MiXCR, one entry per CDR3 protein. Of about 730,000 distinct CDR3 sequences in the sample, around 46% were seen once. This clonotype has only a few counts. The TCR was taken from an older woman in good health. The sample consisted of blood.

The CDR3 loop reads CASSSSFHQETQYF. The DNA of the CDR3 is TGTGCCAGCAGTTCATCCTTCCATCAAGAGACCCAGTACTTC. The chain links TRBV27 to TRBJ2-5; D gene ambiguous. This CDR3 has 14 amino acids. Germline V gene sequence: CDR1 MNHEY, CDR2 SMNVEV (reference sequence). V was cut by 4 bases and J by 2 bases, with 11 bases left in between.